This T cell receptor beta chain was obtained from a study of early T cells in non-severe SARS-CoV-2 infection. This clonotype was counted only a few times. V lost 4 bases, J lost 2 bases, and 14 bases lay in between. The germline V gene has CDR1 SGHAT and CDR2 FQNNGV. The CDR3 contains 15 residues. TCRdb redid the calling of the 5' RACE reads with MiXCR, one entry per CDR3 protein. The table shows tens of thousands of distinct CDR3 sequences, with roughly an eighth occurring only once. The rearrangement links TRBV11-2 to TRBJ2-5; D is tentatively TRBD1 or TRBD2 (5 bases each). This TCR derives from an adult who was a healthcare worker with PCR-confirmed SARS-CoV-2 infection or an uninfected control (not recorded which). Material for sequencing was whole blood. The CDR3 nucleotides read TGTGCCAGCAGCTACGGGACCAGAAGGCAAGAGACCCAGTACTTC. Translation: CASSYGTRRQETQYF.